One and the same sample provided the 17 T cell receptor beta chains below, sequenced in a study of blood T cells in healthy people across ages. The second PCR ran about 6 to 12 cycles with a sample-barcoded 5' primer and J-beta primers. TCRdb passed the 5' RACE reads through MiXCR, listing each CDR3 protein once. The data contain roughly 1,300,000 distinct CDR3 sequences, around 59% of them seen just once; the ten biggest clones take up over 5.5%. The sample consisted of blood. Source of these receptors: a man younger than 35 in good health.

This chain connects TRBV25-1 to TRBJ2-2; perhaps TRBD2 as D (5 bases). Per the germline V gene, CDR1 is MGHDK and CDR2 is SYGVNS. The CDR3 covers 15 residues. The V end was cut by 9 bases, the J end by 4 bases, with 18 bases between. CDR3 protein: CASQATTGVTGELFF. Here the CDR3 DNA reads TGTGCCAGTCAAGCTACTACCGGGGTCACCGGGGAGCTGTTTTTT.

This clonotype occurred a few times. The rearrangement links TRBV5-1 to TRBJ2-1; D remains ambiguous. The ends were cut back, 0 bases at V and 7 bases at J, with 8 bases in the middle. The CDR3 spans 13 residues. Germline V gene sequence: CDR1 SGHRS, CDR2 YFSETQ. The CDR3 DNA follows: TGCGCCAGCAGCTTGGTCACTTCTAATGAGCAGTTCTTC. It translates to CASSLVTSNEQFF. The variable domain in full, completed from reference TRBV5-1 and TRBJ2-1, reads KAGVTQTPRYLIKTRGQQVTLSCSPISGHRSVSWYQQTPGQGLQFLFEYFSETQRNKGNFPGRFSGRQFSNSRSEMNVSTLELGDSALYLCASSLVTSNEQFFGPGTRLTVL.

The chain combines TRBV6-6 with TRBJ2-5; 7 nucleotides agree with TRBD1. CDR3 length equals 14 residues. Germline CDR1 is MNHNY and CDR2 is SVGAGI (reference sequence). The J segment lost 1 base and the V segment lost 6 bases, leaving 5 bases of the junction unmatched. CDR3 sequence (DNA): TGTGCCAGCAGCTCGACAGGGCCCCAAGAGACCCAGTACTTC. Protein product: CASSSTGPQETQYF.

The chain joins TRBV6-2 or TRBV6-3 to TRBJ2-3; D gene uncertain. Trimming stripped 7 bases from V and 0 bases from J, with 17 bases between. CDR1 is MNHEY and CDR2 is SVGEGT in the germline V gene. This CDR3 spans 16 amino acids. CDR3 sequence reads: CASKSVQGYSTDTQYF. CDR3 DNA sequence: TGTGCCAGCAAGTCTGTTCAAGGATACAGCACAGATACGCAGTATTTT.

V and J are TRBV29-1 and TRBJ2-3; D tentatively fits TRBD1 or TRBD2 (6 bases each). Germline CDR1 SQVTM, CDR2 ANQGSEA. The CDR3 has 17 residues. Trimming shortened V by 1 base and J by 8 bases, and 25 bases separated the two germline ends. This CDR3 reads CSVEVHNRTAGGGTQYF. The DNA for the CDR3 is TGCAGCGTTGAAGTCCATAATAGGACCGCAGGAGGGGGTACGCAGTATTTT.

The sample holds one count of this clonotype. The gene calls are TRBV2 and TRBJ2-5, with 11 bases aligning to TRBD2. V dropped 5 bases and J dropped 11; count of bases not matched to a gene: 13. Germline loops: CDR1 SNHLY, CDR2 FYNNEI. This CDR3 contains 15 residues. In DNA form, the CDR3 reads TGTGCCAGCAGTAAACTAGCGGGAGCGTCGGGGGAGCAGTACTTC. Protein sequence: CASSKLAGASGEQYF.

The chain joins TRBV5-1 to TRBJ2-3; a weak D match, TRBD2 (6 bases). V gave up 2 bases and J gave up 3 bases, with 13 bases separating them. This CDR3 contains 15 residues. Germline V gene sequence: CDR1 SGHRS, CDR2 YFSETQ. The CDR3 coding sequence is TGCGCCAGCAGCTTTAGCGTGGCGGGGACAGATACGCAGTATTTT. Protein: CASSFSVAGTDTQYF.

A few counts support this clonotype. The CDR3 DNA follows: TGCAGCGTCCCCGGCGGGGGGGACAGAGGAAACGAGCAGTACTTC. Translation: CSVPGGGDRGNEQYF. The chain combines TRBV29-1 with TRBJ2-7; 9 bases are a match to TRBD2. V shed 6 bases, J shed 5 bases, and the junction held 14 bases outside the gene matches. Germline values: CDR1 SQVTM, CDR2 ANQGSEA. The CDR3 has 15 amino acids.

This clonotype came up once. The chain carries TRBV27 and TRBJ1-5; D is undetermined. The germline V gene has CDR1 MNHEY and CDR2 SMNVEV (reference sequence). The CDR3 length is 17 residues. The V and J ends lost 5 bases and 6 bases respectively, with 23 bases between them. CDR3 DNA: TGTGCCAGCAGTCCTCCGATCCTAATTAGTCGAGGTCAGCCCCAGCATTTT. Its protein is CASSPPILISRGQPQHF.

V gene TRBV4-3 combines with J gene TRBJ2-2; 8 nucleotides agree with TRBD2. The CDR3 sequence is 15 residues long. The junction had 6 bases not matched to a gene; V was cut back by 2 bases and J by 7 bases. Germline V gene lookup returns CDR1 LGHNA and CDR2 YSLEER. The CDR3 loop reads CASSQSGTSSGELFF. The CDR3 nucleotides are TGCGCCAGCAGCCAATCCGGGACTAGTAGCGGGGAGCTGTTTTTT.

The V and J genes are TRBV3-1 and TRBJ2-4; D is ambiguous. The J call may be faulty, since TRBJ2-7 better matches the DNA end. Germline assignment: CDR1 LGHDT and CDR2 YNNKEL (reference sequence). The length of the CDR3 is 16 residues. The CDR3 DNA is TGTGCCAGCAGCCGTGGGTCGCTCCACGAGGCCTACGAGCAGTACTTC. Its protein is CASSRGSLHEAYEQYF.

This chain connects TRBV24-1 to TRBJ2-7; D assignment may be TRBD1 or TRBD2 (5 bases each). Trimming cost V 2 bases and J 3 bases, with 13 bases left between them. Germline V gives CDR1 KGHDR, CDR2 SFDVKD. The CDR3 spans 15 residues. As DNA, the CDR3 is TGTGCCACCAGTGATTCCGGGACCTCCGTCTACGAGCAGTACTTC. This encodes CATSDSGTSVYEQYF.

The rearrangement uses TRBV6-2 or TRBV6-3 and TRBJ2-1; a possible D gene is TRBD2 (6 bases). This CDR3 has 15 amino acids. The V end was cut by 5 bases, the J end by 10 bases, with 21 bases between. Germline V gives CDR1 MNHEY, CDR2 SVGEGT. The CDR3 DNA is TGTGCCAGCAGTGGAGGACTACCCACTGTCGGGGAGCAGTTCTTC. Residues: CASSGGLPTVGEQFF.

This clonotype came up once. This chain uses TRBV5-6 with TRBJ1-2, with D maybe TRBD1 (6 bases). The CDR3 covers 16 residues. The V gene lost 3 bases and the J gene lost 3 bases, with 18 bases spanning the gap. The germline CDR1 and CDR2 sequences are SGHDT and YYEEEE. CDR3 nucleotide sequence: TGTGCCAGCAGCTATAACACAGGGTGGGATCACTATGGCTACACCTTC. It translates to CASSYNTGWDHYGYTF.

CDR3 amino acids: CASRAGWSRNEQFF. DNA of the CDR3: TGTGCCAGCAGGGCCGGTTGGAGTCGGAATGAGCAGTTCTTC. V gene TRBV6-5 combines with J gene TRBJ2-1; D gene ambiguous. V dropped 6 bases and J dropped 7 bases, with 16 bases sitting between them. This CDR3 spans 14 amino acids. Germline V gene sequence: CDR1 MNHEY, CDR2 SVGAGI.

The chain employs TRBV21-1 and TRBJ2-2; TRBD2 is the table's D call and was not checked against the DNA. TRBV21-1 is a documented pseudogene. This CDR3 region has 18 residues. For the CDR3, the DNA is TGTGCCAGCAGCAAAGAACTAGCGGGGATTCCGAACACCGGGGAGCTGTTTTTT. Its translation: CASSKELAGIPNTGELFF.

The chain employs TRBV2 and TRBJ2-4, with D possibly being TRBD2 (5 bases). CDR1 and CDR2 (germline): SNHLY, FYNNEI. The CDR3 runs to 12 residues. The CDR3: CAGGLAKNIQYF. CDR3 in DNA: TGTGCTGGAGGACTAGCCAAAAACATTCAGTACTTC.